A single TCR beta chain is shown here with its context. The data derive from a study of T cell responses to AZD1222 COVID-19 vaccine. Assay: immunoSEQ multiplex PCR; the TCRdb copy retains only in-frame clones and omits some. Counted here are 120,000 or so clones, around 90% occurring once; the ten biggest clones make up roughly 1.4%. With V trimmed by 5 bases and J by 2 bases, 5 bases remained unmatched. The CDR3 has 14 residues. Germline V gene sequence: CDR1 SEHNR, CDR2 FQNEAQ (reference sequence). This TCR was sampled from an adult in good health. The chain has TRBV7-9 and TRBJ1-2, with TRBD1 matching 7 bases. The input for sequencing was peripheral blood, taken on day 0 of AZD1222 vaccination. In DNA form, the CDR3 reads TGTGCCAGCAGCGACCAGACAGGGAACTATGGCTACACCTTC. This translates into CASSDQTGNYGYTF.